This T cell receptor beta chain comes out of a study of blood T cells in healthy people across ages. Study-level findings and limits: It was the long-lived donors that had more naive CD4+ cells and higher diversity than aged donors.

Notes on this clonotype: The antigen is not known.

A J-beta primer mix and a sample-barcoded 5' primer were used in a second PCR of about 7 to 12 cycles. The template-switch adaptor, which had 12 random nucleotides, put a tag on each cDNA molecule. TCRdb re-analysed the 5' RACE reads in MiXCR, keeping a single row per CDR3 protein. The data show roughly 2 million distinct CDR3 sequences, with less than 50% seen just once and over 2% held by the top ten. CDR1 SGHTA and CDR2 FQGNSA come from the germline V gene. The V end was cut by 6 bases, the J end by 10 bases, with 19 bases between. The CDR3 sequence is 14 residues long. Caucasian individuals from Russia who were healthy and aged 6 to 90 acted as donors.

This receptor was taken from a woman in her 40s in good health. The sequenced sample was blood. The V gene is TRBV7-2, the J gene TRBJ2-1; D may be TRBD1 or TRBD2 (7 bases each). The DNA for the CDR3 is TGTGCCAGCAGACTAGCGAGGGGGCCTTTGGAGCAGTTCTTC. It yields the protein CASRLARGPLEQFF.